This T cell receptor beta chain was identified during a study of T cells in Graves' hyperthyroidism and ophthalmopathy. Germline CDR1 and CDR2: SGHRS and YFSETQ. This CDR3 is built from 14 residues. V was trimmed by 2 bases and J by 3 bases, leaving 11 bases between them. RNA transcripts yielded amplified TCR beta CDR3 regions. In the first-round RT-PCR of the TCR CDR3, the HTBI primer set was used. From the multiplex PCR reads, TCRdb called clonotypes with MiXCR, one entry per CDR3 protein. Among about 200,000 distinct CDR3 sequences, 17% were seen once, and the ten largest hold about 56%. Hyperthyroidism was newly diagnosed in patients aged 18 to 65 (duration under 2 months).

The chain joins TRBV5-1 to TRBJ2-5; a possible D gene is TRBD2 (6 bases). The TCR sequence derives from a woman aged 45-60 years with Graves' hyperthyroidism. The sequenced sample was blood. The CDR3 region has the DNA TGCGCCAGCAGCTTCGGGGGTCTCAAAGAGACCCAGTACTTC. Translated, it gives CASSFGGLKETQYF.